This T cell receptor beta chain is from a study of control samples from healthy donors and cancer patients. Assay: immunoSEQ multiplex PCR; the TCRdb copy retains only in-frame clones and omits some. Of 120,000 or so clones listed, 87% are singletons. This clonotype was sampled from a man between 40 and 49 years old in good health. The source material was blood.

The CDR3 bases are TGTGCCAGCAGGGCCGGACAGGCCTACGAGCAGTACTTC. Amino acids: CASRAGQAYEQYF. The chain combines TRBV12-3 or TRBV12-4 with TRBJ2-7; TRBD1 matches 7 bases. The V and J ends lost 6 bases and 2 bases, in that order; junction bases with no gene match: 4. This CDR3 has 13 amino acids.